This T cell receptor (beta chain) comes out of a study of blood T cell repertoires in COVID-19. In the study overall: Researchers got acute and convalescent COVID-19 samples from the United States, Italy and Spain. T cells, B-cell-depleted T cells, or PBMCs supplied cDNA or gDNA.

In the original workflow: Cell counts per sample came from amplifying reference gene primers. The repertoire was sequenced with immunoSEQ multiplex PCR; TCRdb's copy has only in-frame clones and lacks some. Clonal size and the V and J genes are those of that table, whereas D and trimming came from the DNA. The data hold some 49,000 clones, with roughly 80% observed a single time. This clone occurred once. The V gene end was trimmed by 6 bases and the J gene end by 5 bases; junction bases not matched to a gene: 13. From germline, CDR1 is SQVTM and CDR2 ANQGSEA. This CDR3 is built from 15 residues. The chain has TRBV29-1 and TRBJ1-1; the match to TRBD1 covers 9 bases. The sample taken for sequencing was peripheral blood. The source of this sequence is a human donor in a cohort sampled during active COVID-19. CDR3 bases: TGCAGCGTGTTGGGACAGGGAGGGGGGAGAACTGAAGCTTTCTTT. Its protein is CSVLGQGGGRTEAFF.